A single sample is the source of the 7 T cell receptor beta chains below, sequenced in a study of HIV-infected patients and healthy controls. Each CDR3 protein is one row after TCRdb ran MiXCR on the 5' RACE reads. This table has about 67,000 distinct CDR3 sequences, roughly 16% appearing once. Sequenced sample: CD4+ T cells from blood. The receptors shown here come from a human donor in good health.

The V call is TRBV29-1, the J call TRBJ2-1; 7 bases align to TRBD2. J lost 5 bases, V lost 4 bases, and 5 bases had no gene match. The length of the CDR3 is 13 residues. Germline V gene data show CDR1 as SQVTM and CDR2 as ANQGSEA. CDR3 in DNA: TGCAGCGTTGCATCGGCGGGAGACAATGAGCAGTTCTTC. Its protein product is CSVASAGDNEQFF.

This CDR3 reads CSARNLAGGPHEQFF. The CDR3 coding sequence is TGCAGTGCTAGGAATCTAGCGGGAGGGCCCCATGAGCAGTTCTTC. V and J are TRBV20-1 and TRBJ2-1, with 12 bases aligning to TRBD2. The junction had 8 bases not matched to a gene; V was cut back by 3 bases and J by 8 bases. This CDR3 has 15 amino acids. Germline CDR1 DFQATT, CDR2 SNEGSKA (reference sequence).

This clonotype turned up a few times. The gene calls are TRBV28 and TRBJ2-7; D possibly corresponds to TRBD1 (5 bases). The CDR3 totals 13 residues. Germline lookup yields CDR1 MDHEN and CDR2 SYDVKM. CDR3 coding DNA: TGTGCGATCAGGGTCGCCCCCTCCTACGAGCAGTACTTC. Protein product: CAIRVAPSYEQYF. Filled out from reference TRBV28 and TRBJ2-7, the complete variable domain reads DVKVTQSSRYLVKRTGEKVFLECVQDMDHENMFWYRQDPGLGLRLIYFSYDVKMKEKGDIPEGYSVSREKKERFSLILESASTNQTSMYLCAIRVAPSYEQYFGPGTRLTVT.

V is TRBV20-1 and J is TRBJ2-5, with D uncertain. V was shortened by 6 bases and J by 4 bases, with 9 bases between the two germline ends. The CDR3 is 11 amino acids. In germline, CDR1 is DFQATT, CDR2 SNEGSKA (reference sequence). For the CDR3, the DNA is TGCAGTGCCCCGGAGTTAGAGACCCAGTACTTC. This gives the protein CSAPELETQYF.

This clonotype was seen more than once but under ten times. The chain has TRBV7-2 and TRBJ2-3; maybe TRBD1 (6 bases). The CDR3 totals 15 residues. Germline CDR1 is SGHTA and CDR2 is FQGNSA. Trimming pared 5 bases from V and 3 bases from J, leaving 15 bases between. CDR3 DNA: TGTGCCAGCAGCAACAGGGACCCCTGGACAGATACGCAGTATTTT. Its protein is CASSNRDPWTDTQYF.

V usage is TRBV7-9 and J usage is TRBJ1-5, with TRBD1 identical over 11 bases. V lost 5 bases, J lost 3 bases, and 6 bases stayed unmatched. The germline V gene has CDR1 SEHNR and CDR2 FQNEAQ (reference sequence). The CDR3 loop spans 16 amino acids. Here the CDR3 reads CASSLGTGGFNQPQHF. The DNA of the CDR3 is TGTGCCAGCAGCCTTGGGACAGGGGGTTTCAATCAGCCCCAGCATTTT.

The chain is built from TRBV6-2 or TRBV6-3 and TRBJ2-7; possible D gene TRBD1, 6 bases. The CDR3 spans 14 residues. Trimming stripped 6 bases from V and 6 bases from J, with 18 bases between. The germline gives CDR1 MNHEY, CDR2 SVGEGT. CDR3 in amino acids: CASSSGQPAGEQYF. In DNA form, the CDR3 reads TGTGCCAGCAGCTCCGGACAGCCGGCGGGCGAGCAGTACTTC.